A selection of T cell receptor beta chains follows, all from one sample in a study of regulatory T cells in long-lasting Graves disease. TCRdb recomputed calls from the multiplex PCR reads with MiXCR, one row per CDR3 protein. The repertoire consists of 500,000 to 800,000 distinct CDR3 sequences, with about 30% occurring once and the leading ten covering about 42%. The material sequenced was peripheral blood mononuclear cells (PBMCs), taken when the disease was refractory, from a patient treated with antithyroid drugs. The receptors originated from a female donor with Graves disease. CDR3s include the opening cysteine and the closing phenylalanine or tryptophan. The D gene is left open where the match is weak. Where a row states a size, it is once, few, many or the class of an expanded clone; other rows omit it.

V: TRBV30
size: -
J: TRBJ2-1
D: -
CDR3: CAWRAYNEQFF
DNA: TGTGCCTGGAGGGCGTACAATGAGCAGTTCTTC

V: TRBV10-3
size: few
J: TRBJ2-6
D: -
CDR3: CAISESDKGSGANVLTF
DNA: TGTGCCATCAGTGAGTCTGATAAAGGCTCTGGGGCCAACGTCCTGACTTTC

V: TRBV7-9
size: -
J: TRBJ2-1
D: -
CDR3: CASSVASNEQFF
DNA: TGTGCCAGCAGCGTAGCCAGTAATGAGCAGTTCTTC

V: TRBV5-1
size: -
J: TRBJ1-4
D: -
CDR3: CASSFQGSEKLFF
DNA: TGCGCCAGCAGCTTCCAGGGAAGCGAAAAACTGTTTTTT

V: TRBV20-1
size: -
J: TRBJ1-3
D: -
CDR3: CSARDVGGLGNTIYF
DNA: TGCAGTGCTAGAGATGTTGGGGGGCTTGGAAACACCATATATTTT

V: TRBV28
size: -
J: TRBJ1-3
D: -
CDR3: CASEPGGKDTIYF
DNA: TGTGCCAGCGAACCGGGGGGGAAGGACACCATATATTTT

V: TRBV20-1
size: -
J: TRBJ2-7
D: TRBD2
CDR3: CSATPGLAGVPRTSEQYF
DNA: TGCAGTGCTACACCGGGACTAGCGGGAGTGCCCCGCACTTCCGAGCAGTACTTC

V: TRBV11-1
size: many
J: TRBJ2-7
D: TRBD2
CDR3: CASSSGTSGGEQYF
DNA: TGTGCCAGCAGTTCGGGGACTAGCGGAGGCGAGCAGTACTTC

V: TRBV24-1
size: few
J: TRBJ2-7
D: TRBD1
CDR3: CATSDHRDRDYEQYF
DNA: TGTGCCACCAGTGACCACCGGGACAGGGACTACGAGCAGTACTTC

V: TRBV5-4
size: -
J: TRBJ1-6
D: -
CDR3: CASSLEPGSASPLHF
DNA: TGTGCCAGCAGCTTGGAACCGGGGTCGGCTTCACCCCTCCACTTT

V: TRBV5-6
size: -
J: TRBJ1-4
D: -
CDR3: CASSSKSANEKLFF
DNA: TGTGCCAGCAGCTCAAAGTCAGCTAATGAAAAACTGTTTTTT

V: TRBV18
size: -
J: TRBJ1-1
D: -
CDR3: CASSTPFTEAFF
DNA: TGTGCCAGCTCCACACCTTTCACTGAAGCTTTCTTT

V: TRBV14
size: -
J: TRBJ2-7
D: -
CDR3: CASSQSTGTQYF
DNA: TGTGCCAGCAGCCAGTCGACAGGCACGCAGTACTTC

V: TRBV10-3
size: -
J: TRBJ2-4
D: -
CDR3: CAISATEILAKNIQYF
DNA: TGTGCCATCAGTGCTACAGAGATATTAGCCAAAAACATTCAGTACTTC

V: TRBV7-2
size: -
J: TRBJ2-7
D: -
CDR3: CASKGTSSAYEQYF
DNA: TGTGCCAGCAAAGGGACATCGTCCGCCTACGAGCAGTACTTC

V: TRBV20-1
size: few
J: TRBJ1-4
D: -
CDR3: CSASEGTGEKLFF
DNA: TGCAGTGCTAGCGAAGGGACCGGCGAAAAACTGTTTTTT

V: TRBV9
size: few
J: TRBJ2-5
D: TRBD2
CDR3: CASSPRTSGGRETQYF
DNA: TGTGCCAGCAGCCCCCGGACTAGCGGGGGGCGGGAGACCCAGTACTTC

V: TRBV12-3/TRBV12-4
size: few
J: TRBJ2-7
D: -
CDR3: CASSFPSSEQYF
DNA: TGTGCCAGCAGCTTCCCCTCGAGCGAGCAGTACTTC

V: TRBV6-1
size: -
J: TRBJ2-1
D: TRBD1
CDR3: CASKKAGTGGAGYNEQFF
DNA: TGTGCCAGCAAAAAAGCCGGGACAGGGGGCGCTGGGTACAATGAGCAGTTCTTC

V: TRBV12-3/TRBV12-4
size: -
J: TRBJ1-5
D: TRBD1
CDR3: CASSSRTGVRSNQPQHF
DNA: TGTGCCAGCAGTTCCCGGACAGGGGTGCGTAGCAATCAGCCCCAGCATTTT

V: TRBV12-3/TRBV12-4
size: -
J: TRBJ1-2
D: -
CDR3: CASSSIRGAFYGYTF
DNA: TGTGCCAGCAGTTCCATACGGGGAGCCTTCTATGGCTACACCTTC

V: TRBV15
size: -
J: TRBJ1-1
D: -
CDR3: CATSRDKYVNTEAFF
DNA: TGTGCCACCAGCAGAGATAAGTATGTGAACACTGAAGCTTTCTTT

V: TRBV28
size: -
J: TRBJ2-1
D: -
CDR3: CASSPEVSGWLQNEQFF
DNA: TGTGCCAGCAGTCCCGAAGTCTCAGGGTGGCTACAGAATGAGCAGTTCTTC

V: TRBV2
size: -
J: TRBJ2-7
D: TRBD2
CDR3: CASSLTSGRVQEQYF
DNA: TGTGCCAGCAGCCTTACTAGCGGGAGGGTGCAGGAGCAGTACTTC

V: TRBV10-3
size: -
J: TRBJ2-7
D: TRBD2
CDR3: CATLSGDSGRLYF
DNA: TGTGCCACCTTAAGTGGAGATAGCGGGAGGTTGTACTTC

V: TRBV14
size: few
J: TRBJ2-7
D: -
CDR3: CASSQDIGQSYEQYF
DNA: TGTGCCAGCAGCCAAGATATCGGACAGAGCTACGAGCAGTACTTC

V: TRBV20-1
size: -
J: TRBJ1-5
D: -
CDR3: CSATAGEPQHF
DNA: TGCAGTGCCACGGCAGGGGAGCCCCAGCATTTT

V: TRBV11-2
size: many
J: TRBJ1-4
D: -
CDR3: CASSVDSPLATNEKLFF
DNA: TGTGCCAGCAGTGTGGACAGTCCCCTCGCAACTAATGAAAAACTGTTTTTT

V: TRBV5-1
size: once
J: TRBJ2-7
D: TRBD1
CDR3: CASSHFNRGTDYEQYF
DNA: TGCGCCAGCAGCCACTTTAACAGGGGGACCGACTACGAGCAGTACTTC

V: TRBV29-1
size: -
J: TRBJ1-4
D: -
CDR3: CSVEHATNEKLFF
DNA: TGCAGCGTTGAACATGCAACTAATGAAAAACTGTTTTTT

V: TRBV10-3
size: few
J: TRBJ1-1
D: TRBD1
CDR3: CAIKLGTGGTEAFF
DNA: TGTGCCATCAAATTAGGGACAGGGGGGACTGAAGCTTTCTTT

V: TRBV30
size: -
J: TRBJ1-2
D: -
CDR3: CAWSVPVSNYGYTF
DNA: TGTGCCTGGAGTGTACCGGTATCAAACTATGGCTACACCTTC

V: TRBV3-1
size: many
J: TRBJ1-4
D: -
CDR3: CASSLSAGATNEKLFF
DNA: TGTGCCAGCAGCCTTTCGGCGGGGGCAACTAATGAAAAACTGTTTTTT

V: TRBV19
size: once
J: TRBJ2-7
D: TRBD1
CDR3: CASSMGQGHAVQYF
DNA: TGTGCCAGTAGTATGGGACAGGGACACGCGGTGCAGTACTTC

V: TRBV24-1
size: -
J: TRBJ1-5
D: -
CDR3: CATSDGDWQPQHF
DNA: TGTGCCACCAGTGATGGAGACTGGCAGCCCCAGCATTTT

V: TRBV19
size: -
J: TRBJ1-1
D: -
CDR3: CASSLQGWTEAFF
DNA: TGTGCCAGCAGCCTACAGGGTTGGACTGAAGCTTTCTTT

V: TRBV6-2/TRBV6-3
size: -
J: TRBJ1-1
D: -
CDR3: CASPAPFGETEAFF
DNA: TGTGCCAGCCCGGCACCATTTGGGGAGACTGAAGCTTTCTTT

V: TRBV20-1
size: few
J: TRBJ1-1
D: TRBD1
CDR3: CSAVDRGLTEAFF
DNA: TGCAGTGCCGTGGACAGGGGGTTGACTGAAGCTTTCTTT

V: TRBV6-1
size: many
J: TRBJ1-2
D: -
CDR3: CASSDTNYGYTF
DNA: TGCGCCAGCTCGGACACAAACTATGGCTACACCTTC